A selection of T cell receptor beta chains follows, all from one sample in a study of blood T cell repertoires in COVID-19. The repertoire was sequenced with immunoSEQ multiplex PCR; TCRdb's copy has only in-frame clones and lacks some. The sample has about 200,000 clones; roughly 83% are singletons. Sample: PBMCs or T cells enriched from blood (not recorded which). These receptors were collected from a man aged 35-49 years with acute COVID-19. CDR3s include the opening cysteine and the closing phenylalanine or tryptophan. D genes are given only for firm matches. Not every row has a clone size; where given, it reads once, few, many or a size class.

TRBJ2-3,NA,TRBV9,TRBD1,TGTGCCAGCAGCGACCGAGGGGGCGCAGATACGCAGTATTTT,CASSDRGGADTQYF
TRBJ2-7,NA,TRBV19,NA,TGTGCCACCAGCGGGGACAGGTACGAGCAGTACTTC,CATSGDRYEQYF
TRBJ2-1,NA,TRBV28,TRBD2,TGTGCCAGCAGTTGGTCTCCAGAATCCGGGACTAGCGGCGACAATGAGCAGTTCTTC,CASSWSPESGTSGDNEQFF
TRBJ2-7,NA,TRBV27,NA,TGTGCCAGCAGTTTAGGAGCGGTAGGGGGAGGGCCCTACGAGCAGTACTTC,CASSLGAVGGGPYEQYF
TRBJ1-1,NA,TRBV2,NA,TGTGCCACCAGGGGAGGGCGCCTGAACACTGAAGCTTTCTTT,CATRGGRLNTEAFF
TRBJ2-1,NA,TRBV12-3/TRBV12-4,NA,TGTGCCAGCAGTTTTGTGCGGTCCGGGGAGCAGTTCTTC,CASSFVRSGEQFF
TRBJ1-1,NA,TRBV7-2,NA,TGTGCCAGCAGCTCCGACTCCTCTCGGACTGAAGCTTTCTTT,CASSSDSSRTEAFF
TRBJ1-1,NA,TRBV27,NA,TGTGCCAGCAGCTACAGGGCCCTGTCCGGCACTGAAGCTTTCTTT,CASSYRALSGTEAFF
TRBJ1-1,NA,TRBV10-2,TRBD1,TGCGCCAGCGCCTTGGGACAGTACACTGAAGCTTTCTTT,CASALGQYTEAFF
TRBJ1-5,NA,TRBV5-6,NA,TGTGCCAGCAGCTTTCTCTCGGGGGGGTTTAGCAATCAGCCCCAGCATTTT,CASSFLSGGFSNQPQHF
TRBJ1-3,NA,TRBV6-5,NA,TGTGCCAGCAGTTCCTTACAGGGCTCTGGAAACACCATATATTTT,CASSSLQGSGNTIYF
TRBJ1-3,NA,TRBV7-9,NA,TGTGCCAGCATTCTGGCATGGGGAAACACCATATATTTT,CASILAWGNTIYF
TRBJ1-1,NA,TRBV6-4,NA,TGTGCCAGCGGCACGCGGGACACTGAAGCTTTCTTT,CASGTRDTEAFF
TRBJ1-4,NA,TRBV11-2,NA,TGTGCCAGCAGCTTAGAGGGAAGGTCTTCGGGGGGCGGAAAACTGTTTTTT,CASSLEGRSSGGGKLFF
TRBJ2-4,NA,TRBV10-3,TRBD1,TGTGCCATCAGTGGCGGGACAGGGGGCGACATTCAGTACTTC,CAISGGTGGDIQYF
TRBJ1-5,NA,TRBV7-9,NA,TGTGCCAGCAGCTTATGGGTCGGGAGTTCTAATCAGCCCCAGCATTTT,CASSLWVGSSNQPQHF
TRBJ2-7,NA,TRBV6-5,NA,TGTGCCAGCAGTTACTATGCAGGGCCCAGCGAGCAGTACTTC,CASSYYAGPSEQYF
TRBJ2-3,few,TRBV3-1/TRBV3-2,NA,TGTGCCAGCAGCCAAGATAGGCGAGGTACGCAGTATTTT,CASSQDRRGTQYF
TRBJ2-7,NA,TRBV28,NA,TGTGCCAGCAGTAGCAGGTACGAGCAGTACTTC,CASSSRYEQYF
TRBJ1-1,NA,TRBV3-1/TRBV3-2,NA,TGTGCCAGCAGCCAGACGGGTCGGACTGAAGCTTTCTTT,CASSQTGRTEAFF
TRBJ1-2,NA,TRBV5-4,TRBD1,TGTGCCAGCAGCTCGGGACAGCAATATTATGGCTACACCTTC,CASSSGQQYYGYTF
TRBJ1-1,NA,TRBV3-1/TRBV3-2,NA,TGTGCCAGCAGCTTCGAATCGACGGGAGCTTTCTTT,CASSFESTGAFF
TRBJ2-2,NA,TRBV2,NA,TGTGCCAGCCTGCGGAACACCGGGGAGCTGTTTTTT,CASLRNTGELFF
TRBJ1-3,NA,TRBV5-1,NA,TGCGCCAGCAGCTCAGGGGTGGGAGGAAACACCATATATTTT,CASSSGVGGNTIYF
TRBJ2-2,NA,TRBV6-4,TRBD1,TGTGCCAGCAGTGAGGACAGGGTCCACACCGGGGAGCTGTTTTTT,CASSEDRVHTGELFF
TRBJ2-1,NA,TRBV6-2/TRBV6-3,TRBD2,TGTGCCAGCAGTTACTCGAAACCCAACGGGAGGATCCACAATGAGCAGTTCTTC,CASSYSKPNGRIHNEQFF
TRBJ1-1,NA,TRBV10-3,NA,TGTGCCATCAGTGAGTCTGGGCTGGGTGTAGAAGCTTTCTTT,CAISESGLGVEAFF
TRBJ1-1,NA,TRBV29-1,NA,TGCAGCGTTGGGTACAGGGAAAAGGGGGAAGCTTTCTTT,CSVGYREKGEAFF
TRBJ1-3,NA,TRBV7-9,TRBD1,TGTGCCAGCAGCCCCTCAGACAGGGTGAACACCATATATTTT,CASSPSDRVNTIYF
TRBJ1-4,NA,TRBV9,NA,TGTGCCAGCAGCGTGGATGCCGGGACACTGAATGAAAAACTGTTTTTT,CASSVDAGTLNEKLFF
TRBJ1-2,few,TRBV7-2,NA,TGTGCCAGCAGCTTAGCCTCGGACTCCCGTGGCTACACCTTC,CASSLASDSRGYTF